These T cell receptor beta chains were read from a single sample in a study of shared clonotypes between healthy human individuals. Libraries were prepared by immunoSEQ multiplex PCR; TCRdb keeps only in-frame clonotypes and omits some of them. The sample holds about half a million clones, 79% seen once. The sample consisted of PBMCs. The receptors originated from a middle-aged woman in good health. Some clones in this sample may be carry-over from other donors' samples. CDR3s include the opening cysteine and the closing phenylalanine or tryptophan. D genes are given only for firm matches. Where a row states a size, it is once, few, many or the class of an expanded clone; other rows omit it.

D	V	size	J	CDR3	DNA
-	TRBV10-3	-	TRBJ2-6	CAISDPQSSGANVLTF	TGTGCCATCAGTGACCCACAAAGCTCTGGGGCCAACGTCCTGACTTTC
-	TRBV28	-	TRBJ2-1	CASSRGELLPDYNEQFF	TGTGCCAGCAGCAGGGGGGAGCTTTTACCCGACTACAATGAGCAGTTCTTC
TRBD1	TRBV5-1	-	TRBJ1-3	CASSSGQADTSGNTIYF	TGCGCCAGCAGCTCTGGACAGGCCGATACCTCTGGAAACACCATATATTTT
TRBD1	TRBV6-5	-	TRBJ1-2	CASSYAGGLYGYTF	TGTGCCAGCAGTTACGCAGGGGGCCTCTATGGCTACACCTTC
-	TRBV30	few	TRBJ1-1	CAGKWGRATEAFF	TGTGCCGGCAAATGGGGAAGGGCCACTGAAGCTTTCTTT
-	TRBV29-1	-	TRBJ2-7	CSVATYEQYF	TGCAGCGTGGCTACCTACGAGCAGTACTTC
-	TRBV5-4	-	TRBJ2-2	CASSLDRPANTGELFF	TGTGCCAGCAGCTTGGACAGACCCGCGAACACCGGGGAGCTGTTTTTT
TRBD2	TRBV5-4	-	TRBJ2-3	CASSTGLAGVSDTQYF	TGTGCCAGCAGCACAGGACTAGCGGGAGTTTCAGATACGCAGTATTTT
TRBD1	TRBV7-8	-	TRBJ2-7	CASSETGNDYEQYF	TGTGCCAGCAGCGAGACAGGGAATGATTACGAGCAGTACTTC
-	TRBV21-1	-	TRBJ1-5	CASSKDPGDFDSNQPQHF	TGTGCCAGCAGCAAAGACCCAGGGGACTTCGATAGCAATCAGCCCCAGCATTTT